These 9 T cell receptor beta chains were all obtained from the same sample, sequenced in a study of response to subunit inactivated influenza vaccine. From the RT-PCR reads, TCRdb called clonotypes with MiXCR, one entry per CDR3 protein. The table includes about 780,000 distinct CDR3 sequences, roughly 18% detected once. The material sequenced was PBMCs from blood, taken 4 to 6 days after vaccination. These receptors were taken from a man in his fifties who received an inactivated influenza vaccine.

The chain carries TRBV11-2 and TRBJ2-1; 8 bases are a match to TRBD2. CDR3 length: 17 amino acids. Trimming took 0 bases from V and 3 from J; bases not matched to a gene: 7. Germline V gives CDR1 SGHAT, CDR2 FQNNGV. The CDR3 bases are TGTGCCAGCAGCTTAGAACCGTCGGGGGGGAACTACAATGAGCAGTTCTTC. Encoded protein: CASSLEPSGGNYNEQFF.

The gene calls are TRBV30 and TRBJ2-7, with 7 bases lining up with TRBD1. The CDR3 has 12 residues. CDR1 and CDR2 from the germline V gene are GTSNPN and SVGIG (reference sequence). The V segment lost 5 bases and the J segment 3 bases; nucleotides outside the gene matches: 4. The DNA for the CDR3 is TGTGCCTGGGTAGACAGGGACTACGAGCAGTACTTC. Amino acids: CAWVDRDYEQYF.

This clonotype was recorded many times. The chain has TRBV5-1 and TRBJ2-7, with a tentative D call TRBD1 (5 bases). The CDR3 runs 14 residues. V was clipped by 2 bases and J by 3 bases, with 12 bases between them. Germline V gene lookup returns CDR1 SGHRS and CDR2 YFSETQ. CDR3 bases: TGCGCCAGCAGCTTAGGGGCCAGCTTCTACGAGCAGTACTTC. It yields the protein CASSLGASFYEQYF.

This clonotype has a count of ten or more. The CDR3 sequence is CSAGSYEQYF. DNA for the CDR3: TGCAGTGCTGGGTCCTACGAGCAGTACTTC. J is TRBJ2-7 and V is TRBV20-1; D gene ambiguous. Trimming left V 5 bases short and J 1 base short, with 3 bases between. In germline, CDR1 is DFQATT, CDR2 SNEGSKA (reference sequence). The CDR3 is 10 amino acids.

Ten or more counts support this clonotype. The V and J genes are TRBV4-1 and TRBJ2-3, with TRBD2 matching over 9 bases. V lost 4 bases, J lost 1 base, and 0 bases stayed unmatched. Germline V gene sequence: CDR1 MGHRA, CDR2 YSYEKL. The CDR3 has 14 residues. Written as DNA, the CDR3 is TGCGCCAGCAGCCGACTAGCGGGCACAGATACGCAGTATTTT. It specifies CASSRLAGTDTQYF.

This clonotype has more than one count but fewer than ten. The rearrangement joins TRBV10-3 to TRBJ2-3; TRBD2 agrees at 7 bases. Trimming cost V 10 bases and J 2 bases; bases outside gene matches: 12. This CDR3 has 15 residues. The V gene's germline CDR1 is ENHRY and CDR2 SYGVKD. The CDR3 here is CATQKERENTDTQYF. The CDR3 coding sequence is TGTGCCACCCAGAAGGAGCGGGAAAACACAGATACGCAGTATTTT.

The V gene is TRBV4-3, the J gene TRBJ2-1; 7 bases are shared with TRBD1. In germline, CDR1 is LGHNA, CDR2 YSLEER. The CDR3 has 14 residues. Losses at the gene ends were 1 base for V and 6 bases for J; bases not matched to a gene: 3. CDR3 sequence reads: CASSQAGTVNEQFF. The CDR3 region has the DNA TGCGCCAGCAGCCAAGCCGGGACAGTCAATGAGCAGTTCTTC.

In its sample, this clonotype was seen a few times. The V gene is TRBV29-1, the J gene TRBJ1-2, with D possibly being TRBD1 (6 bases). The CDR3 covers 11 residues. Per germline, CDR1 SQVTM and CDR2 ANQGSEA. V lost 4 bases, J lost 9 bases, and 12 bases lay in between. The CDR3 bases are TGCAGCGTTGTCGGAGGGGGTAGCTACACCTTC. Residues: CSVVGGGSYTF.

This clonotype has only a few counts. The chain recombines TRBV6-2 or TRBV6-3 with TRBJ2-1; 10 bases are shared with TRBD2. The CDR3 sequence is 15 residues long. Germline loops: CDR1 MNHEY, CDR2 SVGEGT. Unmatched junction bases numbered 6, after V lost 1 base and J lost 9 bases. The CDR3 protein is CASSYLSSGRVEQFF. Here the CDR3 DNA reads TGTGCCAGCAGTTACTTGTCTAGCGGGAGAGTTGAGCAGTTCTTC.